This T cell receptor (beta chain) appears in the sequencing data of a study of T cell responses to AZD1222 COVID-19 vaccine. The data were produced by immunoSEQ multiplex PCR, yet TCRdb's version contains in-frame clones alone and is incomplete. The table lists about 120,000 clones, less than 95% of them singletons. To note about this clone: The antigen is not known.

Study-wide results and limits: Reports indicate that nearly half of spike-specific TCRs are directed at unmutated variant regions.

There are 15 residues in the CDR3. CDR1 is SGHRS, CDR2 YFSETQ, per germline. V lost 4 bases and J lost 7; bases outside the gene matches: 6. The V and J genes are TRBV5-1 and TRBJ1-4, with TRBD1 matching over 11 bases. Source: peripheral blood, taken on day 0 of AZD1222 vaccination. The TCR originated in an adult in good health. In nucleotides, the CDR3 is TGCGCCAGCAGCGCGGACAGGGGGCTCGGTGAAAAACTGTTTTTT. Protein: CASSADRGLGEKLFF.